This entry concerns a single T cell receptor beta chain. With 0 bases removed from V and 8 bases from J, the gap between germline ends came to 14 bases. Germline assignment: CDR1 SGDLS and CDR2 YYNGEE. This CDR3 has 15 residues. These data are taken from a study of glioma-infiltrating T cells after dendritic cell vaccination. About the research overall: Patients received autologous tumor lysate-pulsed dendritic cell vaccination between about 2002 and 2012.

Selection required adequate fresh-frozen tumor tissue plus more than two years' survival data. All glioblastoma patients lacked an isocitrate dehydrogenase mutation. The PCR used 60 V beta and 13 J beta primers. Sequencing used immunoSEQ multiplex PCR; TCRdb keeps in-frame clones, though not all of them. The table includes around 97,000 clones, 81% detected once. The sequencing used blood, collected before dendritic cell vaccination. The chain couples TRBV9 to TRBJ1-4; D ambiguous. The clonotype originates from a human donor with glioblastoma. CDR3 amino acids: CASSVASGIGEKLFF. The CDR3 DNA reads TGTGCCAGCAGCGTAGCCTCCGGGATTGGAGAAAAACTGTTTTTT.